This entry describes one T cell receptor beta chain. Its antigen is unknown. Here immunoSEQ multiplex PCR was the method, and the copy in TCRdb shows in-frame clones only, minus some. The sample contains approximately 530,000 clones, approximately 95% of which appear only once. Division of CD4+ cells produced a CD45RA+ naive subset and a CD45RA-negative memory subset. The entry originates in a study of shared clonotypes between healthy human individuals. About the research overall: Three plates were used per donor for CD4 naive, three for CD4 memory, two for CD8 naive and one for CD8 memory. Whole-study findings and limits: At large depth, rarefaction still showed sorted-subset sequencing to be incomplete. Sequencing depth was a factor that was expected to affect clonotype sharing among donors.

This CDR3 spans 21 amino acids. The germline gives CDR1 SGHRS, CDR2 YFSETQ. The ends lost 0 bases at V and 1 base at J; junction bases unmatched: 18. J is TRBJ2-2 and V is TRBV5-1; 7 positions agree with TRBD2. The TCR was taken from a woman in her 30s in good health. The sequencing input was naive CD4+ T cells sorted from blood. Noted subset: CD45RA+ positively selected. DNA of the CDR3: TGCGCCAGCAGCTTGGCCTTACTAGGGGAGGGCACTTCGGGGAACACCGGGGAGCTGTTTTTT. Its protein product is CASSLALLGEGTSGNTGELFF.